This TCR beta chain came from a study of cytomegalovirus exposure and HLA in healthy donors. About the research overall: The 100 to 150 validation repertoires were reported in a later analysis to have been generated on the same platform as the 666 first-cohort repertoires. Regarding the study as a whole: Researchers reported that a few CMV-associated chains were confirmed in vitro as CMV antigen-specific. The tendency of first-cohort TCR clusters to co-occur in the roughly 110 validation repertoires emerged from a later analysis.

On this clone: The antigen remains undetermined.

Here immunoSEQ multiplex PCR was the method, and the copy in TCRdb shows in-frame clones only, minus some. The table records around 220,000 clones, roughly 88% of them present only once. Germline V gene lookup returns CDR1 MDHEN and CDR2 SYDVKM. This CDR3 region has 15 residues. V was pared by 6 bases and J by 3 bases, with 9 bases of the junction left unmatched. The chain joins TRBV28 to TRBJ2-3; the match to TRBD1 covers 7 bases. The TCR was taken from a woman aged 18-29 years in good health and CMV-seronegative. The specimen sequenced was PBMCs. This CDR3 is CASSPTGKGTDTQYF. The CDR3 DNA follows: TGTGCCAGCAGCCCGACAGGGAAGGGGACAGATACGCAGTATTTT.